The 15 T cell receptor beta chains listed next were all sequenced from one sample in a study of blood T cell repertoires in COVID-19. Sequencing used immunoSEQ multiplex PCR; TCRdb keeps in-frame clones, though not all of them. This table holds under 150,000 clones, about four fifths found once. The sequenced sample consisted of peripheral blood. All receptors derive from a human donor with acute or convalescent COVID-19. The donor label of this sample is uncertain.

This clone was observed a handful of times. The rearrangement joins TRBV5-6 to TRBJ1-4; D is undetermined. This CDR3 comprises 13 residues. Germline loops: CDR1 SGHDT, CDR2 YYEEEE. Trimming left V 4 bases short and J 0 bases short, with 4 bases between. CDR3 bases: TGTGCCAGCAGCCTCCCAACTAATGAAAAACTGTTTTTT. This encodes CASSLPTNEKLFF.

This chain links TRBV2 with TRBJ1-2, with 7 nucleotides matching TRBD1. The CDR3 loop spans 14 amino acids. V trimming: 4 bases; J trimming: 8 bases; junction bases outside the gene matches: 10. Germline assignment: CDR1 SNHLY and CDR2 FYNNEI. The CDR3 DNA is TGTGCCAGCAGTGGACAGGGATCCCTTGGGGGCTACACCTTC. Its translation: CASSGQGSLGGYTF.

V and J are TRBV11-3 and TRBJ1-4; no clear D. Per the germline V gene, CDR1 is SGHNT and CDR2 is YENEEA. The CDR3 is 12 amino acids. Trimming removed 4 bases at V and 8 bases at J, with 8 bases between. The CDR3 nucleotides read TGTGCCAGCAGCTCCCCCCGGGAAAAACTGTTTTTT. This encodes CASSSPREKLFF. Together with reference TRBV11-3 and TRBJ1-4, the CDR3 gives the full variable domain: EAGVVQSPRYKIIEKKQPVAFWCNPISGHNTLYWYLQNLGQGPELLIRYENEEAVDDSQLPKDRFSAERLKGVDSTLKIQPAELGDSAVYLCASSSPREKLFFGSGTQLSVL.

The chain joins TRBV5-5 to TRBJ1-2, with 8 bases that match TRBD1. This CDR3 region has 15 residues. The trim removed 3 bases at V and 0 bases at J, leaving 4 bases unmatched. From germline, CDR1 is SGHKS and CDR2 YYEKEE (reference sequence). As DNA, the CDR3 is TGTGCCAGCAGCTCCGGGACAGGACCTAACTATGGCTACACCTTC. It translates to CASSSGTGPNYGYTF.

V and J are TRBV7-8 and TRBJ1-4; D might be TRBD1 (6 bases). The CDR3 has 15 residues. The germline V and J ends were trimmed by 5 bases and 2 bases, with 12 bases remaining between them. Germline V gene lookup returns CDR1 SGHVS and CDR2 FQNEAQ. The CDR3 spells CASSHYRETNEKLFF. In DNA, the CDR3 is TGTGCCAGCAGCCATTACAGGGAGACTAATGAAAAACTGTTTTTT. Together with reference TRBV7-8 and TRBJ1-4, the CDR3 gives the full variable domain: GAGVSQSPRYKVAKRGQDVALRCDPISGHVSLFWYQQALGQGPEFLTYFQNEAQLDKSGLPSDRFFAERPEGSVSTLKIQRTQQEDSAVYLCASSHYRETNEKLFFGSGTQLSVL.

The chain has TRBV19 and TRBJ2-2; D unresolved. The germline V and J ends were trimmed by 7 bases and 5 bases, with 20 bases remaining between them. Germline CDR1 reads LNHDA; CDR2 reads SQIVND (reference sequence). This CDR3 is built from 16 residues. The CDR3 DNA follows: TGTGCCAGTACCCACGTCCCAGGAAAGGCAACCGGGGAGCTGTTTTTT. Amino acids: CASTHVPGKATGELFF.

This sequence joins TRBV4-2 and TRBJ1-4; the D is unclear. Trimming removed 4 bases from V and 3 bases from J, with 15 bases in between. The CDR3 sequence is 16 residues long. The germline CDR1 and CDR2 sequences are LGHNA and YNFKEQ. The CDR3 loop reads CASSPQIFVANEKLFF. The DNA for the CDR3 is TGTGCCAGCAGCCCACAGATATTCGTGGCTAATGAAAAACTGTTTTTT.

A remark on this clone: The identical CDR3 is also encoded by other nucleotide sequences in the sample. The chain has TRBV5-1 and TRBJ1-1; D is unclear. V lost 4 bases and J 4 bases, leaving 8 bases between the germline ends. This CDR3 comprises 12 residues. The germline V gene has CDR1 SGHRS and CDR2 YFSETQ. This CDR3 is CASSSGVTEAFF. Here the CDR3 DNA reads TGCGCCAGCAGCAGCGGCGTCACTGAAGCTTTCTTT. Drawing the rest from reference TRBV5-1 and TRBJ1-1, the complete variable domain is KAGVTQTPRYLIKTRGQQVTLSCSPISGHRSVSWYQQTPGQGLQFLFEYFSETQRNKGNFPGRFSGRQFSNSRSEMNVSTLELGDSALYLCASSSGVTEAFFGQGTRLTVV.

The chain uses TRBV3-1 (or the pseudogene TRBV3-2) and TRBJ1-2, with TRBD1 as a possible D gene (5 bases). V was pared by 0 bases and J by 0 bases, with 8 bases between. This CDR3 is 15 amino acids long. CDR1 and CDR2 from the germline V gene are LGHDT and YNNKEL (reference sequence). CDR3 amino acids: CASSQEGLSNYGYTF. CDR3 in DNA: TGTGCCAGCAGCCAAGAGGGACTATCTAACTATGGCTACACCTTC.

This clone was observed a handful of times. The rearrangement links TRBV9 to TRBJ2-3, with 9 positions matching TRBD2. The trim removed 3 bases at V and 5 bases at J, leaving 7 bases unmatched. The CDR3 has 15 amino acids. Germline loops: CDR1 SGDLS, CDR2 YYNGEE. CDR3 sequence: CASSASGGSGDTQYF. The CDR3 DNA is TGTGCCAGCAGCGCCAGCGGGGGGTCGGGAGATACGCAGTATTTT.

This chain joins TRBV3-1 (or the pseudogene TRBV3-2) and TRBJ1-3, with TRBD1 as a possible D gene (6 bases). This CDR3 has 15 residues. Germline V gives CDR1 LGHDT, CDR2 YNNKEL (reference sequence). Trimming took off 4 bases at V and 4 bases at J, with 14 bases between the two ends. In DNA, the CDR3 is TGTGCCAGCAGCCCATTCACAGGGTCAGGAAACACCATATATTTT. Amino acids: CASSPFTGSGNTIYF.

The chain joins TRBV7-6 to TRBJ1-6, with a weak D call TRBD1 (6 bases). CDR3 length: 15 amino acids. Germline-derived CDR1 and CDR2 are SGHVS and FNYEAQ. Trimming left V 4 bases short and J 2 bases short, with 9 bases between. This CDR3 reads CASSYGQPYNSPLHF. CDR3 DNA sequence: TGTGCCAGCAGCTACGGACAGCCCTATAATTCACCCCTCCACTTT.

This sequence joins TRBV19 and TRBJ2-3; 7 nucleotides line up with TRBD2. After removal of 5 bases from V and 2 bases from J, the junction contained 7 bases not matched to a gene. Germline CDR1 is LNHDA and CDR2 is SQIVND (reference sequence). This CDR3 is 15 amino acids long. CDR3 coding DNA: TGTGCCAGTAGTGTTACTAGCGCCTACACAGATACGCAGTATTTT. Protein product: CASSVTSAYTDTQYF.

The V gene is TRBV24-1, the J gene TRBJ1-5, with D perhaps TRBD1 (5 bases). This CDR3 contains 14 residues. CDR1 and CDR2 (germline): KGHDR, SFDVKD. V gave up 5 bases and J gave up 1 base, with 8 bases separating them. The CDR3 spells CATSVAGSNQPQHF. The CDR3, as DNA: TGTGCCACCAGTGTCGCAGGGAGCAATCAGCCCCAGCATTTT.

The rearrangement links TRBV5-4 to TRBJ1-4; no definite D call. The CDR3 sequence is 12 residues long. The germline V gene encodes CDR1 SGHNT and CDR2 YYREEE (reference sequence). V gave up 4 bases and J gave up 10 bases, with 11 bases separating them. The CDR3 spells CASSALEGKLFF. The CDR3, as DNA: TGTGCCAGCAGCGCCTTAGAGGGAAAACTGTTTTTT.